The clone carrying this T cell receptor (beta chain) was observed a single time. The V gene's germline CDR1 is SGDLS and CDR2 YYNGEE. The CDR3 sequence is 16 residues long. Deletions cut 0 bases from V and 0 bases from J, with 10 bases between. This specimen belongs to a study of blood T cell repertoires in COVID-19. The table came from immunoSEQ multiplex PCR; TCRdb's copy has only in-frame clones and leaves some out. The data show approximately 120,000 clones, over 55% seen once. The source of this sequence is a woman in her seventies with acute or convalescent COVID-19. What was sequenced was peripheral blood. The chain uses TRBV9 and TRBJ1-3, with D possibly being TRBD1 (6 bases). The CDR3 bases are TGTGCCAGCAGCGTAGGGGACACTTTCTCTGGAAACACCATATATTTT. Translated: CASSVGDTFSGNTIYF.